In its sample, the clone carrying this TCR beta chain ranks as medium-sized. Antigen: not known. Overall study results and limits: Tumor memory CD4+ T cell TCR gene usage was found to cluster with blood and lymph node memory CD4+ cells and with lymph node naive CD4+ cells. Tumor Treg TCRs overlapped most with tumor naive CD4+ cells.

Adaptor-ligated barcode primers were used to amplify TRBV12-4/TRBJ1-2 clonotypes. TCRdb recomputed calls from the multiplex PCR reads with MiXCR, one row per CDR3 protein. The table shows roughly 2,400 distinct CDR3 sequences, with around 2.4% occurring only once. Tregs were sorted as CD4+CD25+CD127-/low cells. Deletions cut 5 bases from V and 2 bases from J, with 15 bases between. The CDR3 covers 15 residues. The chain employs TRBV12-3 or TRBV12-4 and TRBJ1-2, with D perhaps TRBD1 (5 bases). Sequenced material: tumor-infiltrating Tregs sorted from the breast tumor. The receptor's source is a female donor with breast cancer. The CDR3, as DNA: TGTGCCAGCAGTCTGAGGCTCGGGGACAACTATGGCTACACCTTC. This translates into CASSLRLGDNYGYTF.